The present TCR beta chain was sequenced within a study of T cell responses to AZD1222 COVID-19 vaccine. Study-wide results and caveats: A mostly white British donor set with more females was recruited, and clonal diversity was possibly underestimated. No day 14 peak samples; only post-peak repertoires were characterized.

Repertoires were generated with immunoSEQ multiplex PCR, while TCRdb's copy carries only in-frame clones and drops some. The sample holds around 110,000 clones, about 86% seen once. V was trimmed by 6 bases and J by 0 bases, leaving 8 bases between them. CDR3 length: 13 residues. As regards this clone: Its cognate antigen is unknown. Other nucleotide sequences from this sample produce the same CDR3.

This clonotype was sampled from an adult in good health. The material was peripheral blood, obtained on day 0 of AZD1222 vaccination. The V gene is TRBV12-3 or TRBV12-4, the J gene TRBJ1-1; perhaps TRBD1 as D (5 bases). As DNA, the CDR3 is TGTGCCAGCAGCGGACAAATGAACACTGAAGCTTTCTTT. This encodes CASSGQMNTEAFF.